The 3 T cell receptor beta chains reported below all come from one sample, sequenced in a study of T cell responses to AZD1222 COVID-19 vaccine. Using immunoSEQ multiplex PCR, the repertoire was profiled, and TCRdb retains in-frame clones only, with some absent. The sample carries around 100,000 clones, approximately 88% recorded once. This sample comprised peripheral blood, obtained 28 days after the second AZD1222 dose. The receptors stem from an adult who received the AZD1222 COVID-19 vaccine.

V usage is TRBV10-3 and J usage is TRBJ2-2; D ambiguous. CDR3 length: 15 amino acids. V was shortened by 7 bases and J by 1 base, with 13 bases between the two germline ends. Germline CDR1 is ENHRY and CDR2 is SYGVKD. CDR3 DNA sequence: TGTGCCATCAACACAGCCGGCGGGAACACCGGGGAGCTGTTTTTT. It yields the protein CAINTAGGNTGELFF.

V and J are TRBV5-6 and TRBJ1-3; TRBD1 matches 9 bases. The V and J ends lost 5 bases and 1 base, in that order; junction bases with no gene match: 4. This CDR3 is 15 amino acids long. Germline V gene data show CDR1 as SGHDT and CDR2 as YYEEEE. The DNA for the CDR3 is TGTGCCAGCAGACCCGGGACAGGGTCTGGAAACACCATATATTTT. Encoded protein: CASRPGTGSGNTIYF.

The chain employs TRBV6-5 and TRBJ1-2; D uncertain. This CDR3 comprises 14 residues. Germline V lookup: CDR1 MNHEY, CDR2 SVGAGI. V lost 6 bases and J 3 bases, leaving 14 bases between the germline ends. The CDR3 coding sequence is TGTGCCAGCAGCCCCCGGGAGGGTTACTATGGCTACACCTTC. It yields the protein CASSPREGYYGYTF.